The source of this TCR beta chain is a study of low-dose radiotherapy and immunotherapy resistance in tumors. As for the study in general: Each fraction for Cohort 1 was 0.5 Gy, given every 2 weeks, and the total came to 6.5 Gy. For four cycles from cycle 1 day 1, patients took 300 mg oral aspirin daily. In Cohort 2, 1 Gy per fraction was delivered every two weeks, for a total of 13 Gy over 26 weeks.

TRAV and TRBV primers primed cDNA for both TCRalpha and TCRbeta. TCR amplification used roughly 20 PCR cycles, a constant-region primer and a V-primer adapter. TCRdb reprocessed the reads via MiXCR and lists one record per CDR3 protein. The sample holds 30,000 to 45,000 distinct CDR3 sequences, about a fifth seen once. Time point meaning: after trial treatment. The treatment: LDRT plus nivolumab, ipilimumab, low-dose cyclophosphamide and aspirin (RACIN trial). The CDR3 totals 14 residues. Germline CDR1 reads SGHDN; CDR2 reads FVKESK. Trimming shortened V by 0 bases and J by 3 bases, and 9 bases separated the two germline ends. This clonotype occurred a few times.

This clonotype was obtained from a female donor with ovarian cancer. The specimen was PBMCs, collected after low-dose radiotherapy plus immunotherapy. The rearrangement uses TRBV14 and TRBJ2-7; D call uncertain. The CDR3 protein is CASSQDRAYYEQYF. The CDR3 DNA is TGTGCCAGCAGCCAAGATCGGGCATACTACGAGCAGTACTTC.